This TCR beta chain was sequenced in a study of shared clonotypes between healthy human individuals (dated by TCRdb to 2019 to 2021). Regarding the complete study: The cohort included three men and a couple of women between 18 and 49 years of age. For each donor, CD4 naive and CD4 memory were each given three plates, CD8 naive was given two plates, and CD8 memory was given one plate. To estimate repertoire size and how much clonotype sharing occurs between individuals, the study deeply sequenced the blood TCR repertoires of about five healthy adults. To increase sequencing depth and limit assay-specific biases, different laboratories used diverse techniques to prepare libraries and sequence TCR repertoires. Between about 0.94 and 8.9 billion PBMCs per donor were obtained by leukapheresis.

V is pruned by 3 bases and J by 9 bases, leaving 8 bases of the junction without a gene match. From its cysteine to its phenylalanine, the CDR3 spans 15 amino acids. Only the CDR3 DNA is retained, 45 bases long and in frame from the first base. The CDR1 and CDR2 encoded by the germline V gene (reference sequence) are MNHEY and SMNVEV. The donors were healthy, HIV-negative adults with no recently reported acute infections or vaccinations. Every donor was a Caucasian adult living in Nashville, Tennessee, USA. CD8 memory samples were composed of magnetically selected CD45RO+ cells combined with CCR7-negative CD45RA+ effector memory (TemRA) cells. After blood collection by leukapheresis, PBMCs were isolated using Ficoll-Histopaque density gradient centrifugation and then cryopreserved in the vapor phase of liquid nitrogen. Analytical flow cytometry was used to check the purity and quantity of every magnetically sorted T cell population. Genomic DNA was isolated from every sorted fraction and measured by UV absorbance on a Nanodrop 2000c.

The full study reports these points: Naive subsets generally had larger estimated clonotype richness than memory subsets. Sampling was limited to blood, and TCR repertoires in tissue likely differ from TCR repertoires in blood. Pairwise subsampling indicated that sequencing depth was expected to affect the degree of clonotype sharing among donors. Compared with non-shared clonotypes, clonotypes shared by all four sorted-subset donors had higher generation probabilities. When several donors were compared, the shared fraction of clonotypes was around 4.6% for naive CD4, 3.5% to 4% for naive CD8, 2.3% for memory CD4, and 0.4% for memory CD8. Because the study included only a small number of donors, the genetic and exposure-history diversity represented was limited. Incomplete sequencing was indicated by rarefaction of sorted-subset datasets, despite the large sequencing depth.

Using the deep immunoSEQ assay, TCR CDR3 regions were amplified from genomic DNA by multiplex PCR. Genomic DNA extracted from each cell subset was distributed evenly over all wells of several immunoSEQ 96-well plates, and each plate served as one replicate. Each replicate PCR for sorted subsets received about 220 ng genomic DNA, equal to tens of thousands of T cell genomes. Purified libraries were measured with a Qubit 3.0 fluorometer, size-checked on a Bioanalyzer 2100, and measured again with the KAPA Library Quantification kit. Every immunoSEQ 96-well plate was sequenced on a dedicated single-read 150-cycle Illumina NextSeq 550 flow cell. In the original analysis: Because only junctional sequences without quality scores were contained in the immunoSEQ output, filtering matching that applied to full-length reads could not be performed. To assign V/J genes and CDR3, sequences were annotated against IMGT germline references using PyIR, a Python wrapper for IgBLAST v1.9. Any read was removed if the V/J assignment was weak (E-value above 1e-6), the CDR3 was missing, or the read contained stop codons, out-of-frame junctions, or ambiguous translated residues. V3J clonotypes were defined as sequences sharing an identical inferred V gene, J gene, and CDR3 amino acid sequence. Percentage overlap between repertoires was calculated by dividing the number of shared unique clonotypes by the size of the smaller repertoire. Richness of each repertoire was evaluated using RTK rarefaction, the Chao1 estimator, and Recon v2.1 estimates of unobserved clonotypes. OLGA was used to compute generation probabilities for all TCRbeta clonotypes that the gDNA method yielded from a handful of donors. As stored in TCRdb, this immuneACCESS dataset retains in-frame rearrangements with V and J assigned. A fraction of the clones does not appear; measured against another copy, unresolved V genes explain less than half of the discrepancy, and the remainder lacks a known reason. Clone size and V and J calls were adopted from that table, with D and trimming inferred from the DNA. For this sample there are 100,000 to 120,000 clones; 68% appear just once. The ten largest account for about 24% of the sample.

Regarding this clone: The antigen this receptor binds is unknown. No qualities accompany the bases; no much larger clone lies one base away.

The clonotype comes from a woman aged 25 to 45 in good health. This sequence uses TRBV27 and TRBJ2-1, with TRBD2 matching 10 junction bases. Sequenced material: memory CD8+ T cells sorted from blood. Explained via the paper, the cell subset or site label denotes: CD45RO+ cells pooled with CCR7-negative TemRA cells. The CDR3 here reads CASSFTSGRAGEQFF. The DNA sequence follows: TGTGCCAGCAGTTTTACCAGCGGGAGGGCCGGTGAGCAGTTCTTC.